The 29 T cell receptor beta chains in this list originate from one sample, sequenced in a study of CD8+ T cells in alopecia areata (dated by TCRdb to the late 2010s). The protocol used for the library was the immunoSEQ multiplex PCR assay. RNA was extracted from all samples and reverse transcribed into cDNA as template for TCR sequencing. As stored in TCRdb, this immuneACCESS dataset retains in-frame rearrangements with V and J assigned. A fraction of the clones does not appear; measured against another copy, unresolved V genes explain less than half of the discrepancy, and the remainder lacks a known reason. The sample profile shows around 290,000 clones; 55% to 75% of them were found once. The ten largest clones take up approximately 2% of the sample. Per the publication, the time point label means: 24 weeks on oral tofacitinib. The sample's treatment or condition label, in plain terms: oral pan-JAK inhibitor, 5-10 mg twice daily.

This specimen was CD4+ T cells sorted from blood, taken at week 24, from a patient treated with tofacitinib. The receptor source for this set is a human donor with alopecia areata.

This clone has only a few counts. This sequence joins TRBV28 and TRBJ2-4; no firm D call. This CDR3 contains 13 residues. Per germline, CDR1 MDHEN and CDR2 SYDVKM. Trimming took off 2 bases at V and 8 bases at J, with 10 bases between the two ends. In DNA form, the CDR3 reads TGTGCCAGCAGTTTAAAAAATAAGGACATTCAGTACTTC. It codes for CASSLKNKDIQYF. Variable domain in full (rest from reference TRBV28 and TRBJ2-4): DVKVTQSSRYLVKRTGEKVFLECVQDMDHENMFWYRQDPGLGLRLIYFSYDVKMKEKGDIPEGYSVSREKKERFSLILESASTNQTSMYLCASSLKNKDIQYFGAGTRLSVL.

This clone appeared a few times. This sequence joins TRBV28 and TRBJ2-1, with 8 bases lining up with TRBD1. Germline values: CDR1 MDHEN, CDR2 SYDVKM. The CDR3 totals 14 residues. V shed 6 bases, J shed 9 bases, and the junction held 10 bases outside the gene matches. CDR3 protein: CASSIKNRGAEQFF. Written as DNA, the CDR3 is TGTGCCAGCAGCATCAAGAACAGGGGGGCTGAGCAGTTCTTC. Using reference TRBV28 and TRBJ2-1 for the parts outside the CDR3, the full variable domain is DVKVTQSSRYLVKRTGEKVFLECVQDMDHENMFWYRQDPGLGLRLIYFSYDVKMKEKGDIPEGYSVSREKKERFSLILESASTNQTSMYLCASSIKNRGAEQFFGPGTRLTVL.

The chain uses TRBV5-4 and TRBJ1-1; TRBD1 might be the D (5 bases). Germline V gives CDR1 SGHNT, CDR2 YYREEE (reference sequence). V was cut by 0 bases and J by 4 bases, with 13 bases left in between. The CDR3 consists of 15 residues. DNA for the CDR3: TGTGCCAGCAGCTTGGTCCTGACAGTTACCACTGAAGCTTTCTTT. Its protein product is CASSLVLTVTTEAFF.

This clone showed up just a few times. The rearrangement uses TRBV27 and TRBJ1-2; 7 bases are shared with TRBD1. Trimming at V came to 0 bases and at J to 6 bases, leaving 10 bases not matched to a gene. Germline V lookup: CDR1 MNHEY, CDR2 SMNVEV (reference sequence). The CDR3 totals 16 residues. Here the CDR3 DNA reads TGTGCCAGCAGTTTATCTTACCTTGACAGGGAAAATGGCTACACCTTC. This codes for CASSLSYLDRENGYTF.

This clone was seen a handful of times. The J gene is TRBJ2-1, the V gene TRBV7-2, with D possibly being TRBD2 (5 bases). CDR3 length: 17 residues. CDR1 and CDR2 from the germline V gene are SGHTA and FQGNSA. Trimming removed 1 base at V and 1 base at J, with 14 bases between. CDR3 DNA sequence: TGTGCCAGCAGCTTAGAACTAGTTGGGCCGTCCTACAATGAGCAGTTCTTC. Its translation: CASSLELVGPSYNEQFF. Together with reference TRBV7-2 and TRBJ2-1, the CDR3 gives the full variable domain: GAGVSQSPSNKVTEKGKDVELRCDPISGHTALYWYRQSLGQGLEFLIYFQGNSAPDKSGLPSDRFSAERTGGSVSTLTIQRTQQEDSAVYLCASSLELVGPSYNEQFFGPGTRLTVL.

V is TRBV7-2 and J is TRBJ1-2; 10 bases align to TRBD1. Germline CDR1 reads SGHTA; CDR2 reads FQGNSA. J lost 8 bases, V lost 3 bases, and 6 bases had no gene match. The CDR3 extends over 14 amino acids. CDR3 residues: CASSLGTGARGYTF. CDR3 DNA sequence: TGTGCCAGCAGCTTGGGGACAGGGGCGCGGGGCTACACCTTC.

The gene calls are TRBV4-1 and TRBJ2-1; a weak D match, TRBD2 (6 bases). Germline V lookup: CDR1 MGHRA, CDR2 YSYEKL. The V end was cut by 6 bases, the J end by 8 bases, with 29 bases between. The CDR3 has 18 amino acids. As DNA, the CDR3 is TGCGCCAGCAGTCACTATGTCGGGGGTAACCAACAACGATATGAGCAGTTCTTC. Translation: CASSHYVGGNQQRYEQFF.

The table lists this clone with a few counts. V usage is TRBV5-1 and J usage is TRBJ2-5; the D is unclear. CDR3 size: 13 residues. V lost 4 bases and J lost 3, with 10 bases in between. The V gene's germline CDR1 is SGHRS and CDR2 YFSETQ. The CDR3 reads CASSLGIKETQYF. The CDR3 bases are TGCGCCAGCAGCCTTGGAATAAAAGAGACCCAGTACTTC.

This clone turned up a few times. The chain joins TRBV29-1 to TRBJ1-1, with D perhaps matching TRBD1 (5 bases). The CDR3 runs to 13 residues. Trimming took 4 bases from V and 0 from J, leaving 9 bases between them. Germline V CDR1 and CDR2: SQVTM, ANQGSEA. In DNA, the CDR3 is TGCAGCGTTGCCACAGGACTGAACACTGAAGCTTTCTTT. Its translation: CSVATGLNTEAFF.

The CDR3 region is CAWSQQGRPFGYTF. DNA of the CDR3: TGTGCCTGGAGCCAACAGGGGCGACCTTTTGGCTACACCTTC. This chain links TRBV30 with TRBJ1-2; 7 nucleotides line up with TRBD1. Looked up from germline, CDR1 is GTSNPN and CDR2 is SVGIG (reference sequence). This CDR3 contains 14 residues. Trimming at V came to 3 bases and at J to 7 bases, leaving 11 bases not matched to a gene.

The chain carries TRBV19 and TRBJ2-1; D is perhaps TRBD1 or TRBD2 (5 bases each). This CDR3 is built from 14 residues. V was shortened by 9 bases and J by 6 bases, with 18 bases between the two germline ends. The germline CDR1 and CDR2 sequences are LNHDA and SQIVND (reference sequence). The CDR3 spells CASNTGAAPNEQFF. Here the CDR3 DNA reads TGTGCCAGCAACACCGGGGCCGCCCCCAATGAGCAGTTCTTC.

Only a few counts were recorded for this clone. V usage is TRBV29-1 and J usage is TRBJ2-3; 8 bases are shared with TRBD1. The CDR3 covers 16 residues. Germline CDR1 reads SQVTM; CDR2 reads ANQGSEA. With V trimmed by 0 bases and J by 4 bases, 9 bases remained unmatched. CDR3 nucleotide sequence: TGCAGCGTTGAAGACCGGACAGGGAAAGGATCAGATACGCAGTATTTT. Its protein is CSVEDRTGKGSDTQYF.

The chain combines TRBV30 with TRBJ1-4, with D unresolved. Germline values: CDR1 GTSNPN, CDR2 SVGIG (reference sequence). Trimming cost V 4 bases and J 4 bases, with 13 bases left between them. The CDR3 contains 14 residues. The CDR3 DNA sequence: TGTGCCTGGACCACCACCTCGAATAATGAAAAACTGTTTTTT. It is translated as CAWTTTSNNEKLFF. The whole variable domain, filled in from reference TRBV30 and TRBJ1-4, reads SQTIHQWPATLVQPVGSPLSLECTVEGTSNPNLYWYRQAAGRGLQLLFYSVGIGQISSEVPQNLSASRPQDRQFILSSKKLLLSDSGFYLCAWTTTSNNEKLFFGSGTQLSVL.

CDR3 amino acids: CAISAQERNYGYTF. The CDR3 DNA follows: TGTGCCATCAGTGCACAGGAACGTAACTATGGCTACACCTTC. The chain links TRBV10-3 to TRBJ1-2; a possible D gene is TRBD1 (5 bases). From germline, CDR1 is ENHRY and CDR2 SYGVKD. The germline V and J ends were trimmed by 4 bases and 1 base, with 10 bases remaining between them. The CDR3 consists of 14 residues.

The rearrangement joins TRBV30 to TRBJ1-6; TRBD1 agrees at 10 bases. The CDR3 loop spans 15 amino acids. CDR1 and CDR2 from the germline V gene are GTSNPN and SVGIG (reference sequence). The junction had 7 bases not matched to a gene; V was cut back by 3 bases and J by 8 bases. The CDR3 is CAWRQEGTGDSPLHF. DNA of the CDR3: TGTGCCTGGAGGCAGGAAGGGACAGGGGATTCACCCCTCCACTTT.

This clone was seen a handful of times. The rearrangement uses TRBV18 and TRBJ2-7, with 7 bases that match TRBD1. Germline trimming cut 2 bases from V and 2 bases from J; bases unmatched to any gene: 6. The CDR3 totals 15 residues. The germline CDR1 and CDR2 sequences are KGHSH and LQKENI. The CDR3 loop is CASSPTRDSTYEQYF. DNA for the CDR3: TGTGCCAGCTCACCAACAAGGGACAGTACCTACGAGCAGTACTTC.

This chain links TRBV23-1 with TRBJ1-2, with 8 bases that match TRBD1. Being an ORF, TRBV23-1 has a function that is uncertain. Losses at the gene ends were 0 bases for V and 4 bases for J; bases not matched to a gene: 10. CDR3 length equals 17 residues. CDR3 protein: CASSQSRPGTGIYGYTF. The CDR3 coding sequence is TGCGCCAGCAGTCAATCTCGCCCCGGGACAGGCATCTATGGCTACACCTTC.

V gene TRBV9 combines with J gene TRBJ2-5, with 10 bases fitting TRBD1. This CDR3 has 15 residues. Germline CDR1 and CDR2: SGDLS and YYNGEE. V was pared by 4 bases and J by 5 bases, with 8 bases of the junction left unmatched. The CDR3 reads CASSPGTGEWETQYF. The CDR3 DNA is TGTGCCAGCAGCCCGGGGACAGGGGAATGGGAGACCCAGTACTTC.

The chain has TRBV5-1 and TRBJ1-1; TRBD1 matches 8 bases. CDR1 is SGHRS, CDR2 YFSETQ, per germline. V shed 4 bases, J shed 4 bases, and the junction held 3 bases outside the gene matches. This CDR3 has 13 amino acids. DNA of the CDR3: TGCGCCAGCAGCGAGACAGGGGCCACTGAAGCTTTCTTT. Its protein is CASSETGATEAFF.

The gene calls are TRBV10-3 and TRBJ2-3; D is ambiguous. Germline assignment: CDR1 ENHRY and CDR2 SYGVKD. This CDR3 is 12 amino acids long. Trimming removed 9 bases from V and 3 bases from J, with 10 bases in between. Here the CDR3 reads CAMGKGTDTQYF. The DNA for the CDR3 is TGTGCCATGGGGAAGGGAACAGATACGCAGTATTTT.

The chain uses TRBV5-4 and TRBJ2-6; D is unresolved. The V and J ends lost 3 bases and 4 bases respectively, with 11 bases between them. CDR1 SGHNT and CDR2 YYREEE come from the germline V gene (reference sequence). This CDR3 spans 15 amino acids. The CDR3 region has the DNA TGTGCCAGCAGCTCTCAAGACACCGGGGCCAACGTCCTGACTTTC. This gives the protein CASSSQDTGANVLTF.

The CDR3 sequence is CSVTTAMNTEAFF. As DNA, the CDR3 is TGCAGCGTTACGACAGCTATGAACACTGAAGCTTTCTTT. The chain has TRBV29-1 and TRBJ1-1, with D perhaps TRBD1 (5 bases). The V end was cut by 5 bases, the J end by 0 bases, with 10 bases between. The V gene's germline CDR1 is SQVTM and CDR2 ANQGSEA. This CDR3 contains 13 residues. The full variable domain, in which reference TRBV29-1 and TRBJ1-1 provide the parts outside the CDR3, is SAVISQKPSRDICQRGTSLTIQCQVDSQVTMMFWYRQQPGQSLTLIATANQGSEATYESGFVIDKFPISRPNLTFSTLTVSNMSPEDSSIYLCSVTTAMNTEAFFGQGTRLTVV.

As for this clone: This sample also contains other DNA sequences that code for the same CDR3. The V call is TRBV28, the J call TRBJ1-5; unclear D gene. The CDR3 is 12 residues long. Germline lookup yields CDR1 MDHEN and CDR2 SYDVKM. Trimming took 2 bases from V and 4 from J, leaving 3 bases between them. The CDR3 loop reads CASSLPNQPQHF. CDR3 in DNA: TGTGCCAGCAGTTTACCAAATCAGCCCCAGCATTTT.

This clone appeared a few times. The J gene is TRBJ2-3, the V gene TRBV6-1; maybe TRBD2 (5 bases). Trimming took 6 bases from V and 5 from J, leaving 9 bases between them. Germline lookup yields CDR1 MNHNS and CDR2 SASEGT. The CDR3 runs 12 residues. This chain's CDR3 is CASRSEGDTQYF. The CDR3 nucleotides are TGTGCCAGCAGATCCGAGGGAGATACGCAGTATTTT.

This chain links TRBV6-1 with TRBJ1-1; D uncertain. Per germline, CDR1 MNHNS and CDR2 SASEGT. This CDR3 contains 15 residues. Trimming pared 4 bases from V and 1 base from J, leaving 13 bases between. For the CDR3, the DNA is TGTGCCAGCAGTGGGGTTTTACAGCGGAACACTGAAGCTTTCTTT. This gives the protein CASSGVLQRNTEAFF.

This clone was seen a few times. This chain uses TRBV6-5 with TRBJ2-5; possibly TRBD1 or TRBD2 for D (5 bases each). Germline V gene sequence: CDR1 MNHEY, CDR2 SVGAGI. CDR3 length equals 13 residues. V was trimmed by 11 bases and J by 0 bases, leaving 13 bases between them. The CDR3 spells CAGEGRDQETQYF. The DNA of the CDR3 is TGTGCCGGTGAGGGCAGGGACCAAGAGACCCAGTACTTC.

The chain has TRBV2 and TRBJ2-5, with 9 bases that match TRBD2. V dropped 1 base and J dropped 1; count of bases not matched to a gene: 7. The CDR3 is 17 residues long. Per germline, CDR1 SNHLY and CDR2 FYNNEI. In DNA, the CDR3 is TGTGCCAGCAGTGAAGTAAGAGCGGGGGGCTCCCAAGAGACCCAGTACTTC. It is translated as CASSEVRAGGSQETQYF.

Here the CDR3 reads CAAGLTVGVGSEQYF. CDR3 in DNA: TGTGCCGCTGGCCTGACCGTGGGGGTTGGGAGTGAGCAGTACTTC. J is TRBJ2-7 and V is TRBV7-9; D tentatively reads TRBD1 or TRBD2 (5 bases each). V was clipped by 11 bases and J by 7 bases, with 27 bases between them. The CDR3 length is 15 residues. Germline CDR1 reads SEHNR; CDR2 reads FQNEAQ (reference sequence).

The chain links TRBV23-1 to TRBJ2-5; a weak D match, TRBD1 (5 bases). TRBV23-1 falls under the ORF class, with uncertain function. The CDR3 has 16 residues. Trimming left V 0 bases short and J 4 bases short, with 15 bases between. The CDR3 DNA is TGCGCCAGCAGTCAATCGCGGCAGGGAAAGGGAGAGACCCAGTACTTC. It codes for CASSQSRQGKGETQYF.